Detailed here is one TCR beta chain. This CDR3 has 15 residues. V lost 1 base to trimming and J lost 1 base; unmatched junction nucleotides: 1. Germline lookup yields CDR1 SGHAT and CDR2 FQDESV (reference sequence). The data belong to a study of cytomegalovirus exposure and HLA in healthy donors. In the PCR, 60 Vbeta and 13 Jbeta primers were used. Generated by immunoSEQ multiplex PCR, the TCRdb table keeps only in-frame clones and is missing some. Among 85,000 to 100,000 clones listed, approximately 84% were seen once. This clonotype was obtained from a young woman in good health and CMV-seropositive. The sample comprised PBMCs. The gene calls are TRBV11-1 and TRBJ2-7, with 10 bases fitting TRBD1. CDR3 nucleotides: TGTGCCAGCAGCTTAGGGACAGGGGGATCCTACGAGCAGTACTTC. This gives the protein CASSLGTGGSYEQYF.